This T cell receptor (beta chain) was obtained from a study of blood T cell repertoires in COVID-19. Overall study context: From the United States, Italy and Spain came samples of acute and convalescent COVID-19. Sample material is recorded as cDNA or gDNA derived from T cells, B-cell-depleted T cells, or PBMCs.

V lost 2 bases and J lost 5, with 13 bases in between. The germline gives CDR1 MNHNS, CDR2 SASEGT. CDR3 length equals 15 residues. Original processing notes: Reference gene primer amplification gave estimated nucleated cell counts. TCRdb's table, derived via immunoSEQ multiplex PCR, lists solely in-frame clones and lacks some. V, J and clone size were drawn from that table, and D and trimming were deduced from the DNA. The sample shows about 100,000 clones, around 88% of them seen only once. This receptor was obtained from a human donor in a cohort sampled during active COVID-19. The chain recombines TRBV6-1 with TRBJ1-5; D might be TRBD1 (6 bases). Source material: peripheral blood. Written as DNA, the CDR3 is TGTGCCAGCAGTGAACCGGACAGACCTTATCAGCCCCAGCATTTT. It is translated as CASSEPDRPYQPQHF.